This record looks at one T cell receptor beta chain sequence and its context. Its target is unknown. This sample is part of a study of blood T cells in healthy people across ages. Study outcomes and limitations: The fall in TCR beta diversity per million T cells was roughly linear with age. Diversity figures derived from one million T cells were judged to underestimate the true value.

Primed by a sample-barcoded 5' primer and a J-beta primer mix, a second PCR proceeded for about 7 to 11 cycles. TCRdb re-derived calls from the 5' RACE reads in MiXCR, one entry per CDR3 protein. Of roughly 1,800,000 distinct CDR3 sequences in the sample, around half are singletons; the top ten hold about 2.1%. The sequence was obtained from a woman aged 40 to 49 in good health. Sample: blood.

CDR3 sequence (DNA): TGTGCCAGCAGCGAATCAACTATTTGTTACAATGAGCAGTTCTTC. It specifies CASSESTICYNEQFF. The chain is built from TRBV11-3 and TRBJ2-1; D not certain. Looked up from germline, CDR1 is SGHNT and CDR2 is YENEEA. The length of the CDR3 is 15 residues. V lost 5 bases and J 4 bases, leaving 15 bases between the germline ends.